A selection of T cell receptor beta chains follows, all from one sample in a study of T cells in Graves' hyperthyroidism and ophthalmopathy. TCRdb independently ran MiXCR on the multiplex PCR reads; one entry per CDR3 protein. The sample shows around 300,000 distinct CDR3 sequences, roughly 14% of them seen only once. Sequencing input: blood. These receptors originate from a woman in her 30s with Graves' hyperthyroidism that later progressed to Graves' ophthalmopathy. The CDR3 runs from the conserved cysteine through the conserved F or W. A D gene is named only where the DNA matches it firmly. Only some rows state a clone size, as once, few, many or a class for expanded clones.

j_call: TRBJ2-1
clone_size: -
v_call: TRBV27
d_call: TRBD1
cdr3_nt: TGTGCCAGCAGCTCGACAGGGGGTGGGGACAATGAGCAGTTCTTC
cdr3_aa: CASSSTGGGDNEQFF

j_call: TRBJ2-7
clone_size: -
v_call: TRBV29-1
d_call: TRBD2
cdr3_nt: TGCAGCGCATCGACTAGCGGGAGCGGCGAGCAGTACTTC
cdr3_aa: CSASTSGSGEQYF

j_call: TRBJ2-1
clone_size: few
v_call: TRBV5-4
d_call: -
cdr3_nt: TGTGCCAGCAGCCCCCCCGGTGGTAGAACGGGCAATGAGCAGTTCTTC
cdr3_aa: CASSPPGGRTGNEQFF

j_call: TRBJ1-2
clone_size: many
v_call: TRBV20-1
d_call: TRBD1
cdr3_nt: TGCAGTGCTAGTTCACAGGGGGGAATGGGTGGCTACACCTTC
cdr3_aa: CSASSQGGMGGYTF

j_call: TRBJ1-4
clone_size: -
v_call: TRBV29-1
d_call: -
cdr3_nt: TGCAGCGTTGGAGGCCAGAATGAAAAACTGTTTTTT
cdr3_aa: CSVGGQNEKLFF

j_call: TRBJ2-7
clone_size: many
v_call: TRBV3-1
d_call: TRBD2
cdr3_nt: TGTGCCAGCAGCCAGACTAGCGCGTACGAGCAGTACTTC
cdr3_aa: CASSQTSAYEQYF

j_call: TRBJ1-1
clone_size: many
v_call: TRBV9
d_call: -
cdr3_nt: TGTGCCAGCAGCGTAGGGACGGGACTCACTGAAGCTTTCTTT
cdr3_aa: CASSVGTGLTEAFF

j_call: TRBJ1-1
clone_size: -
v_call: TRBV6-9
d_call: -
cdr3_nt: TGTGCCAGCAGTTCCCCTAGTGCTGAAGCTTTCTTT
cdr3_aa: CASSSPSAEAFF

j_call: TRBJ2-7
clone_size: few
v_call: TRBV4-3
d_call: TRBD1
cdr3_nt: TGCGCCAGCAGCCAAGACCGGATGGACAGGGGGGGACCCGAGCAGTACTTC
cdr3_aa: CASSQDRMDRGGPEQYF

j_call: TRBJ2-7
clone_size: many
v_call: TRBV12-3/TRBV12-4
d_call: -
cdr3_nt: TGTGCCAGCAGTCCAAAGGGACGGACGGGGGTGTACCACGAGCAGTACTTC
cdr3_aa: CASSPKGRTGVYHEQYF

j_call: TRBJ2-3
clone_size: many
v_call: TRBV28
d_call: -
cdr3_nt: TGTGCCAGCAGTTTACCGCCGCGAAGGGCCACAGATACGCAGTATTTT
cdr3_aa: CASSLPPRRATDTQYF

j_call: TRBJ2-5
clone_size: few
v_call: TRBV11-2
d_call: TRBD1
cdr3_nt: TGTGCCAGCAGCCAAGACAGGGCATGGCAAGAGACCCAGTACTTC
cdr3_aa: CASSQDRAWQETQYF

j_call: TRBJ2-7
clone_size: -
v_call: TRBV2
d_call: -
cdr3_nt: TGTGCCAGCAGACCAGGACGTAGCGAGCAGTACTTC
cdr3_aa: CASRPGRSEQYF

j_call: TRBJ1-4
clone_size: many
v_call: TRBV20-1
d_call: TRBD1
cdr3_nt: TGCAGTGCCCCAGGGGACAGGAGTGAAAAACTGTTTTTT
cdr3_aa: CSAPGDRSEKLFF

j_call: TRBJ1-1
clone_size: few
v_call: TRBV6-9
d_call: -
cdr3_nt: TGTGCCAGCAGTTGCCGGGTAGGGACTGAAGCTTTCTTT
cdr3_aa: CASSCRVGTEAFF

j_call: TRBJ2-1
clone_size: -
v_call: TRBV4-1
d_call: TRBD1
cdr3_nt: TGCGCCAGCAGCCATCGCCCCGGGACAGGAGACATCAATGAGCAGTTCTTC
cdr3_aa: CASSHRPGTGDINEQFF

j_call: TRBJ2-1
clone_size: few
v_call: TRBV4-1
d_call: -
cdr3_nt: TGCGCCAGCAGCCAAGCCGGGGACGAGCAGTTCTTC
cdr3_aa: CASSQAGDEQFF

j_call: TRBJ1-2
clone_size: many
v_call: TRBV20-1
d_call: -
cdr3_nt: TGCAGTGCAAGAGCAGAAACGGGGAACTATGGCTACACCTTC
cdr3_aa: CSARAETGNYGYTF

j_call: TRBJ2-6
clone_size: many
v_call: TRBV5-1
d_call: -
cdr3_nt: TGCGCCAGCAGACCAACAGGGTCCGGGGCCAACGTCCTGACTTTC
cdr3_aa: CASRPTGSGANVLTF

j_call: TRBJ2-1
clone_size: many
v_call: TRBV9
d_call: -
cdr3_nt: TGTGCCAGCAGCGGGTACCCTCATTACAATGAGCAGTTCTTC
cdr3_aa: CASSGYPHYNEQFF

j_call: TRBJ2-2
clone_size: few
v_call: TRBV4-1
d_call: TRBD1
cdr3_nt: TGCGCCAGCAGCCAAACAGGGGGTACCGGGGAGCTGTTTTTT
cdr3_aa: CASSQTGGTGELFF

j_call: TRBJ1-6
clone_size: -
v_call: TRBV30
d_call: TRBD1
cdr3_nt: TGTGCCTGGAGTGTTGCAGGGGGAAATTCACCCCTCCACTTT
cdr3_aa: CAWSVAGGNSPLHF

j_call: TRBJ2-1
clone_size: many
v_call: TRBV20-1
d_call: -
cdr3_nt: TGCAGTGCTAGAGTAGAGGACCTCCCCTACAATGAGCAGTTCTTC
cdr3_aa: CSARVEDLPYNEQFF

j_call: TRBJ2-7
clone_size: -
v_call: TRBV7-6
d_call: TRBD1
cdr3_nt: TGTGCCAGCAGCCAAGAGGGGACAGGGGACGAGCAGTACTTC
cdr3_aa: CASSQEGTGDEQYF

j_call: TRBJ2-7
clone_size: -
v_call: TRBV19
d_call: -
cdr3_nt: TGTGCCAGTAGCCCCAACTACTACGAGCAGTACTTC
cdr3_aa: CASSPNYYEQYF

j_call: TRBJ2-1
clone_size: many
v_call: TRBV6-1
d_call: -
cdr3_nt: TGTGCCAGCAGTGAAGTGGGCAATGAGCAGTTCTTC
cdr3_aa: CASSEVGNEQFF

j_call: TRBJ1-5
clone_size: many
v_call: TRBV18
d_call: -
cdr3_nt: TGTGCCAGCTCACGCGGGACACCCGATAGCAATCAGCCCCAGCATTTT
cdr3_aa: CASSRGTPDSNQPQHF

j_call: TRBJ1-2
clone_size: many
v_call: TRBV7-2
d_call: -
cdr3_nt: TGTGCCAGCAGTCGGCCGGGGAGCTATGGCTACACCTTC
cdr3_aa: CASSRPGSYGYTF

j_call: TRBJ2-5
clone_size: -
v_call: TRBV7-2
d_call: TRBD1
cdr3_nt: TGTGCCAGCAGCTTATCGGGGACAGGGGAGACCCAGTACTTC
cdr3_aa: CASSLSGTGETQYF

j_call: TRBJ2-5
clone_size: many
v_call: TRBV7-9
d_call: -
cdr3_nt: TGTGCCAGCATCGAGGCGGGGCAAGAGACCCAGTACTTC
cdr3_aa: CASIEAGQETQYF

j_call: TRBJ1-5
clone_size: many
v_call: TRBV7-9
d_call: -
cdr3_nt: TGTGCCAGCAGCCTAGGGTCAGATCAGCCCCAGCATTTT
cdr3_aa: CASSLGSDQPQHF

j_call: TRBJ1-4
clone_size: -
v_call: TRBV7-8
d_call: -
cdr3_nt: TGTGCCAGCAGCTTAGCTATCGGGGGGGAAGCTAATGAAAAACTGTTTTTT
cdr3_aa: CASSLAIGGEANEKLFF

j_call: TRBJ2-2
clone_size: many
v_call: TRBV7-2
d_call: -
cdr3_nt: TGTGCCAGCAGCCGCACCGGGGAGCTGTTTTTT
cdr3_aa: CASSRTGELFF

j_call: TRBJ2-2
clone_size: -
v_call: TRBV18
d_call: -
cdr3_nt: TGTACCAGCCCATTTGGCGGGGAGCTGTTTTTT
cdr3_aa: CTSPFGGELFF

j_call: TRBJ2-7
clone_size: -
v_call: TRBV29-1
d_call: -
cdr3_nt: TGCAGCGTTACGGAAGATGATTTTATGTACGAGCAGTACTTC
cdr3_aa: CSVTEDDFMYEQYF

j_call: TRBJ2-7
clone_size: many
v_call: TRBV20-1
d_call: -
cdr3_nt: TGCAGTGCTAGGGAACAGGGAAGGCTAGCCCCCTACGAGCAGTACTTC
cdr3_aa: CSAREQGRLAPYEQYF

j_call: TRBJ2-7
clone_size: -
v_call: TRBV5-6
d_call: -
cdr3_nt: TGTGCCAGCAGCTTTAGGACTTCCGGCGCCGGGCAGTACTTC
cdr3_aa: CASSFRTSGAGQYF

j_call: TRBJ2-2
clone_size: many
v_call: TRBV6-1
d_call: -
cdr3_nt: TGTGCCAGCAGTCTACTGGGGGCGGACGGGGAGCTGTTTTTT
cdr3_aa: CASSLLGADGELFF

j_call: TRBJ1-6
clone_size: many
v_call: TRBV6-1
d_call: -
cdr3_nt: TGTGCCACGGGCCCGGAGGCGGGGTCGGGGTCACCCCTCCACTTT
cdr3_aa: CATGPEAGSGSPLHF